This TCR beta chain comes out of a study of cytomegalovirus exposure and HLA in healthy donors. Trimming took off 3 bases at V and 2 bases at J, with 9 bases between the two ends. This CDR3 has 14 residues. The germline V gene encodes CDR1 MNHNS and CDR2 SASEGT. A multiplex PCR was run with 60 Vbeta primers and 13 Jbeta primers. The table came from immunoSEQ multiplex PCR; TCRdb's copy has only in-frame clones and leaves some out. The table has 120,000 or so clones, around three quarters seen once. V gene TRBV6-1 combines with J gene TRBJ2-3; tentative D call: TRBD1 (6 bases). Material: PBMCs. The receptor's source is a man between 25 and 39 years old in good health and CMV-seropositive. CDR3 in amino acids: CASSDWTATDTQYF. Written as DNA, the CDR3 is TGTGCCAGCAGTGACTGGACAGCCACAGATACGCAGTATTTT.